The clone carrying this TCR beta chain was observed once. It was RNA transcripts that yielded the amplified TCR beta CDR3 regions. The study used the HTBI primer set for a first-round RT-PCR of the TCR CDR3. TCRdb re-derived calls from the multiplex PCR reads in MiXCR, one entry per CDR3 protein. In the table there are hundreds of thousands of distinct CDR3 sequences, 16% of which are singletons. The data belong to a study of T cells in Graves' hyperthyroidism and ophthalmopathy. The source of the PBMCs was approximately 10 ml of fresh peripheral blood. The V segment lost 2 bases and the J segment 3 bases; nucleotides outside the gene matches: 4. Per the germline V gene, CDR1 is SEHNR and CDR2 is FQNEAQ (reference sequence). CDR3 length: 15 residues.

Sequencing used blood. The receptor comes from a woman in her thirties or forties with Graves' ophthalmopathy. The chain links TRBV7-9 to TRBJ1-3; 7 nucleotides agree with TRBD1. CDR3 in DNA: TGTGCCAGCAGCTTACCAGGGGGGCGTGGAAACACCATATATTTT. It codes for CASSLPGGRGNTIYF.